A single sample gave rise to the 6 T cell receptor beta chains below, sequenced in a study of blood T cell repertoires in COVID-19. Generated by immunoSEQ multiplex PCR, the TCRdb table keeps only in-frame clones and is missing some. The sample yields approximately 50,000 clones, roughly 90% seen once. The sequencing sample was made of peripheral blood. These receptors all come from a human donor in a cohort sampled during active COVID-19.

This chain connects TRBV2 to TRBJ1-6, with D unresolved. The germline V gene has CDR1 SNHLY and CDR2 FYNNEI. The CDR3 spans 14 residues. The V end was cut by 4 bases, the J end by 8 bases, with 12 bases between. This CDR3 reads CASSVSRRDSPLHF. CDR3 nucleotide sequence: TGTGCCAGCAGTGTATCACGTCGGGATTCACCCCTCCACTTT.

This chain links TRBV6-2 or TRBV6-3 with TRBJ1-5; the match to TRBD1 covers 8 bases. Germline V gene sequence: CDR1 MNHEY, CDR2 SVGEGT. J gave up 0 bases and V 6 bases, and 7 bases lay outside the gene matches. This CDR3 has 16 residues. The CDR3: CASSVGQVTSNQPQHF. CDR3 DNA: TGTGCCAGCAGCGTGGGACAGGTGACTAGCAATCAGCCCCAGCATTTT.

This clone has a single count. The CDR3 spells CASSPLPGLVTGELFF. The CDR3, as DNA: TGTGCCAGCAGCCCGCTTCCGGGACTAGTCACCGGGGAGCTGTTTTTT. The chain recombines TRBV5-4 with TRBJ2-2, with 8 nucleotides matching TRBD2. Trimming cost V 4 bases and J 4 bases; bases outside gene matches: 9. This CDR3 comprises 16 residues. Looked up from germline, CDR1 is SGHNT and CDR2 is YYREEE (reference sequence).

The CDR3 nucleotides read TGTGCCAGCAGCTTAGGGGGGGCGGGAGGAGACAATGAGCAGTTCTTC. Its translation: CASSLGGAGGDNEQFF. The genes are TRBV7-2 and TRBJ2-1; 8 nucleotides align to TRBD2. This CDR3 is built from 16 residues. Germline lookup yields CDR1 SGHTA and CDR2 FQGNSA. Unmatched junction bases numbered 7, after V lost 1 base and J lost 5 bases.

This clone was found once. The genes are TRBV3-1 (or the pseudogene TRBV3-2) and TRBJ2-5, with 11 nucleotides matching TRBD1. The V gene's germline CDR1 is LGHDT and CDR2 YNNKEL (reference sequence). Trimming took 1 base from V and 1 from J; bases not matched to a gene: 8. The CDR3 covers 18 residues. Here the CDR3 DNA reads TGTGCCAGCAGCCAAGGAAGGGACAGGGGGAGCCTCCAAGAGACCCAGTACTTC. Translation gives CASSQGRDRGSLQETQYF.

The V gene is TRBV10-1, the J gene TRBJ1-4, with 9 positions matching TRBD1. Trimming removed 5 bases from V and 8 bases from J; junction bases left unmatched: 6. From germline, CDR1 is WNHNN and CDR2 SYGVQD (reference sequence). This CDR3 has 14 residues. CDR3 sequence reads: CASSQEGTGEKLFF. The CDR3 DNA follows: TGCGCCAGCAGTCAAGAAGGGACAGGGGAAAAACTGTTTTTT.